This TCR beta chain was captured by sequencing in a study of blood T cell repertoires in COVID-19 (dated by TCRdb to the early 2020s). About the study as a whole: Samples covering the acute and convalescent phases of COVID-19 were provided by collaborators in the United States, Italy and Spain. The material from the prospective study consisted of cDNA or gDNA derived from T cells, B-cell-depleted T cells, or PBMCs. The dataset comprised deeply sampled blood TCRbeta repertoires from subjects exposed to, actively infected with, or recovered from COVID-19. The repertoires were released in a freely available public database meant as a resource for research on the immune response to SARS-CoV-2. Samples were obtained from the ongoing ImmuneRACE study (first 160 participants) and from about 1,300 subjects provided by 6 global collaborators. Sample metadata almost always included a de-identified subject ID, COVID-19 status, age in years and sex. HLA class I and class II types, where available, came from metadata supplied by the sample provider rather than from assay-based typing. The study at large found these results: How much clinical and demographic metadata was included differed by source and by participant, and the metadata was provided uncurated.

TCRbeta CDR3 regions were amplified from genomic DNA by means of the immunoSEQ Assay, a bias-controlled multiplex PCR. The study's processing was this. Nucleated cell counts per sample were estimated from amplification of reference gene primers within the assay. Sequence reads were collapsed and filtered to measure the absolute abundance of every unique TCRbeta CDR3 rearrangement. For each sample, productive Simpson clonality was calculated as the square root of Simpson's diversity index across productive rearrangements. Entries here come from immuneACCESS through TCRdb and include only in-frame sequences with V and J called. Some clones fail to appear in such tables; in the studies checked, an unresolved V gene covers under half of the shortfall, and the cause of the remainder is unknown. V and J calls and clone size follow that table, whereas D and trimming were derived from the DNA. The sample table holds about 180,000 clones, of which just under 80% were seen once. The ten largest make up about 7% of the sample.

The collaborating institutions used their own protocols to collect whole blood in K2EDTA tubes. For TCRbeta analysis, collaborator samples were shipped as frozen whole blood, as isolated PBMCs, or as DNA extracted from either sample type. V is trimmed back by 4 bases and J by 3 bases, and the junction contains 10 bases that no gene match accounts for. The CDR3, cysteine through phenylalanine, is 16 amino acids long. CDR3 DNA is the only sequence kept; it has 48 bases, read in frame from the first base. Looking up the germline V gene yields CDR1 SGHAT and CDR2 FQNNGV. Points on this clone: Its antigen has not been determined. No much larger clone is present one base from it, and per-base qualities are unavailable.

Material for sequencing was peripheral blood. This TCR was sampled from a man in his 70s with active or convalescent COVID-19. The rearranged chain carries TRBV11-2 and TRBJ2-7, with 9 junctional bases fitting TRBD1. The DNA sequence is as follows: TGTGCCAGCAGCTCGCCCCGGGACAGGGACGACTACGAGCAGTACTTC. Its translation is CASSSPRDRDDYEQYF.